This T cell receptor (beta chain) comes out of a study of STAT5B mutations in CD4+ large granular lymphocyte leukemia. Study information: The CDR3 'QG' motif was associated with a particular HLA allele among healthy donors. Study-level results: TRBV06-family usage was enriched in top patient clones (8/27) versus controls (2/35). About 25% of private leukemic clonotypes occurred rarely in other patients' non-leukemic repertoires.

This clone occurred a few times. The antigen is unknown. The germline V gene has CDR1 SGHVS and CDR2 FQNEAQ. This CDR3 has 16 residues. The ends were cut back, 1 base at V and 2 bases at J, with 11 bases in the middle. Healthy controls were blood donor buffy coats. Generated by immunoSEQ multiplex PCR, the TCRdb table keeps only in-frame clones and is missing some. This sample carries roughly 35,000 clones, roughly two thirds of them seen once, and the ten largest clones take around 1.7%. Sequences were obtained from CD4+ T cells from blood buffy coats. The chain is built from TRBV7-8 and TRBJ2-2; D is tentatively TRBD1 or TRBD2 (6 bases each). The TCR comes from a human donor in good health. In nucleotides, the CDR3 is TGTGCCAGCAGCTTAGGCGGGACACCAAACACCGGGGAGCTGTTTTTT. Translation: CASSLGGTPNTGELFF.